Listed below are T cell receptor beta chains from one sample, sequenced in a study of shared clonotypes between healthy human individuals. The data were produced by immunoSEQ multiplex PCR, yet TCRdb's version contains in-frame clones alone and is incomplete. The table lists about 2 million clones, approximately 95% of them singletons, with 0.1% to 0.15% in the top ten. The material sequenced was naive CD4+ T cells sorted from blood. The receptor set was obtained from a man between 18 and 35 years old in good health. The CDR3 runs from the conserved cysteine through the conserved F or W. A D gene is named only where the DNA matches it firmly. Part of the rows lack a size; the others show once, few, many or a class for expanded clones.

cdr3_aa cdr3_nt v_call d_call j_call clone_size
CASSPEGSRRSYNEQFF TGCGCCAGCAGCCCGGAGGGTAGCCGCCGCTCCTACAATGAGCAGTTCTTC TRBV4-1 - TRBJ2-1 -
CASSESAVNQPQHF TGCGCCAGCAGTGAGTCGGCAGTCAATCAGCCCCAGCATTTT TRBV10-2 - TRBJ1-5 -
CASRRDRVGNTEAFF TGTGCCAGCAGGAGGGACAGGGTAGGGAACACTGAAGCTTTCTTT TRBV6-1 TRBD1 TRBJ1-1 -
CASSRGGREQYF TGTGCCAGCAGCCGGGGGGGCCGGGAGCAGTACTTC TRBV28 TRBD2 TRBJ2-7 -
CASSHAGGSKNIQYF TGTGCTAGCAGCCACGCGGGAGGGTCCAAAAACATTCAGTACTTC TRBV7-7 TRBD2 TRBJ2-4 -
CASSLYSGGGYEQYF TGTGCCAGCAGTTTATATTCAGGGGGCGGATACGAGCAGTACTTC TRBV27 TRBD1 TRBJ2-7 -
CASSLGQGVTNEKLFF TGTGCCAGCAGCTTAGGGCAGGGGGTAACTAATGAAAAACTGTTTTTT TRBV11-2 TRBD1 TRBJ1-4 once
CASSPRTLTSNQPQHF TGTGCCAGCTCACCAAGGACTCTAACCAGCAATCAGCCCCAGCATTTT TRBV18 - TRBJ1-5 -
CASSLLPRAVRRAQYF TGTGCCAGCAGCTTATTGCCCAGGGCGGTCCGAAGGGCCCAGTACTTC TRBV7-2 - TRBJ2-5 -
CASSNGRAGANVLTF TGTGCCAGCAGTAATGGGAGGGCTGGGGCCAACGTCCTGACTTTC TRBV27 TRBD2 TRBJ2-6 -
CASSLLGGPNNEQFF TGTGCCAGCTCCCTTCTAGGGGGCCCCAACAATGAGCAGTTCTTC TRBV18 TRBD1 TRBJ2-1 -
CATSGEETQYF TGTGCCACCTCCGGGGAAGAGACCCAGTACTTC TRBV2 - TRBJ2-5 -
CASSYTGGSYEQYF TGTGCCAGCAGTTACACGGGGGGTTCCTACGAGCAGTACTTC TRBV6-5 TRBD2 TRBJ2-7 -
CASSPGLAGVGEQFF TGTGCCAGCAGCCCGGGACTAGCGGGAGTCGGTGAGCAGTTCTTC TRBV11-3 TRBD2 TRBJ2-1 -
CASTWDRATIYF TGTGCCTCCACCTGGGACCGGGCCACCATATATTTT TRBV30 - TRBJ1-3 -
CASSDDRNTEAFF TGTGCCAGCAGCGATGACAGGAACACTGAAGCTTTCTTT TRBV7-2 - TRBJ1-1 -
CASSLYAGWDGYTF TGTGCCAGCAGTTTATATGCAGGGTGGGATGGCTACACCTTC TRBV28 - TRBJ1-2 -
CASSLFSGSSNEQFF TGCGCCAGCAGCTTGTTTAGCGGGAGTAGCAATGAGCAGTTCTTC TRBV5-1 TRBD2 TRBJ2-1 -
CASSSPTVLLGYGYTF TGTGCCAGCAGTTCGCCGACAGTTCTTTTAGGATATGGCTACACCTTC TRBV28 - TRBJ1-2 few
CASSLASGLAGGNEQFF TGTGCCAGCAGCTTAGCTTCCGGACTAGCGGGAGGTAATGAGCAGTTCTTC TRBV7-9 TRBD2 TRBJ2-1 -
CASSRHGIGYEQYF TGTGCCAGCAGTCGACATGGGATAGGCTACGAGCAGTACTTC TRBV6-5 - TRBJ2-7 -
CASSLAQGASNSPLHF TGTGCCAGCAGCTTGGCGCAGGGTGCTAGTAATTCACCCCTCCACTTT TRBV5-5 - TRBJ1-6 -
CASSSGQGGEQYF TGTGCCAGCAGTTCGGGGCAGGGAGGCGAGCAGTACTTC TRBV28 - TRBJ2-7 -
CASSEAVLPAGNTIYF TGTGCCAGCAGTGAAGCAGTTTTGCCAGCTGGAAACACCATATATTTT TRBV6-1 - TRBJ1-3 -
CASSLKGGDEQYF TGCGCCAGCAGCCTGAAGGGGGGAGACGAGCAGTACTTC TRBV5-1 - TRBJ2-7 -
CAITPGPYGYTF TGTGCCATCACTCCGGGACCCTATGGCTACACCTTC TRBV10-3 - TRBJ1-2 -
CASHGAPPFNSPLHF TGCGCCAGCCACGGGGCACCTCCATTCAATTCACCCCTCCACTTT TRBV4-1 - TRBJ1-6 -
CASSLAQGIGYGYTF TGTGCCAGCAGCTTAGCGCAGGGGATAGGCTATGGCTACACCTTC TRBV7-9 - TRBJ1-2 -
CASSARLGPDTQYF TGTGCCAGCAGCGCGAGACTAGGCCCAGATACGCAGTATTTT TRBV9 - TRBJ2-3 -
CASSSRGAPLSYEQYF TGTGCCAGCAGCTCGCGGGGGGCCCCCCTATCCTACGAGCAGTACTTC TRBV7-9 TRBD2 TRBJ2-7 -
CASSYQDGGAFF TGTGCCAGCAGCTATCAGGACGGTGGAGCTTTCTTT TRBV7-9 - TRBJ1-1 -
CAISESGTSGRKFF TGTGCCATCAGTGAGTCTGGGACTAGCGGGCGGAAGTTCTTC TRBV10-3 TRBD2 TRBJ2-1 once
CASSVMGAGYTF TGTGCCAGCAGTGTAATGGGGGCTGGCTACACCTTC TRBV2 - TRBJ1-2 -
CASTPGTKSSYEQYF TGCGCCAGTACGCCCGGGACAAAGAGCTCCTACGAGCAGTACTTC TRBV5-1 - TRBJ2-7 -
CASSLIKDIYEQYF TGTGCCAGTAGCTTGATCAAAGACATCTACGAGCAGTACTTC TRBV19 - TRBJ2-7 -
CASINLAGRETQYF TGTGCCAGCATTAATCTAGCGGGAAGGGAGACCCAGTACTTC TRBV6-1 TRBD2 TRBJ2-5 -
CSVTHSDWTEQFF TGCAGCGTCACCCACAGCGACTGGACTGAGCAGTTCTTC TRBV29-1 - TRBJ2-1 -
CASSRGAQDSSNYGYTF TGTGCCAGCAGCCGAGGAGCACAGGACAGTTCTAACTATGGCTACACCTTC TRBV4-2 - TRBJ1-2 -
CASSPTRVNYGYTF TGTGCCAGCTCACCAACGAGGGTAAACTATGGCTACACCTTC TRBV18 - TRBJ1-2 -
CASSAGSSTDTQYF TGCGCCAGCAGCGCGGGATCTAGCACAGATACGCAGTATTTT TRBV5-1 - TRBJ2-3 -
CASSPLGVAKNIQYF TGTGCCAGCAGTCCCCTAGGAGTAGCCAAAAACATTCAGTACTTC TRBV27 - TRBJ2-4 -
CASSLGGTGSYGYTF TGTGCCAGCAGTTTAGGCGGGACAGGATCCTATGGCTACACCTTC TRBV28 TRBD1 TRBJ1-2 -
CASSEYSSREEVF TGTGCCAGCAGTGAATATTCTAGTCGCGAGGAGGTATTT TRBV25-1 - TRBJ1-1 -
CASSPRTGSGYEQYF TGCGCCAGCAGCCCGAGGACAGGCAGTGGCTACGAGCAGTACTTC TRBV5-1 TRBD1 TRBJ2-7 -
CASSPLDSPYEQYF TGTGCCAGCTCACCCTTAGACAGCCCCTACGAGCAGTACTTC TRBV18 - TRBJ2-7 once
CASSDQPGLTGSPLHF TGTGCCAGCAGTGACCAACCCGGGCTTACGGGTTCACCCCTCCACTTT TRBV6-1 - TRBJ1-6 -
CASSLVPGQVSGNTIYF TGTGCCAGCAGCTTAGTTCCGGGACAGGTATCTGGAAACACCATATATTTT TRBV7-6 TRBD1 TRBJ1-3 -
CASSLLAGDYEQYF TGTGCCAGCAGCTTACTAGCGGGGGACTACGAGCAGTACTTC TRBV11-3 TRBD2 TRBJ2-7 -
CASSLGQGARGYTF TGTGCCAGCAGCTTAGGGCAGGGGGCCCGTGGCTACACCTTC TRBV7-9 TRBD1 TRBJ1-2 -
CASSPSGQGIYEQFF TGTGCCAGCAGCCCCTCGGGACAGGGGATCTATGAGCAGTTCTTC TRBV7-9 TRBD1 TRBJ2-1 -
CASSLRQGLSSYEQYF TGTGCCAGCAGCTTACGGCAGGGGTTAAGCTCCTACGAGCAGTACTTC TRBV7-8 - TRBJ2-7 once
CSIGSWTGANEQYF TGCAGCATCGGTAGTTGGACAGGGGCCAACGAGCAGTACTTC TRBV29-1 TRBD1 TRBJ2-7 -
CASSQGPSPTNEKLFF TGCGCCAGCAGCCAAGGGCCCTCTCCAACTAATGAAAAACTGTTTTTT TRBV4-1 - TRBJ1-4 -
CATSRVRGNTDTQYF TGTGCCACCAGCAGAGTGCGGGGGAACACAGATACGCAGTATTTT TRBV15 TRBD2 TRBJ2-3 -
CASTLGPAVNTEAFF TGTGCCAGCACCCTGGGGCCTGCGGTGAACACTGAAGCTTTCTTT TRBV6-1 - TRBJ1-1 -
CASSIEEGYEQYF TGTGCCAGTAGTATAGAGGAGGGGTACGAGCAGTACTTC TRBV19 - TRBJ2-7 -